This T cell receptor (beta chain) originates from a study of blood T cell repertoires in COVID-19. Looking at the study overall: Collection of acute and convalescent COVID-19 samples took place in the United States, Italy and Spain. T cells, B-cell-depleted T cells, or PBMCs supplied cDNA or gDNA.

Sequencing was performed with immunoSEQ multiplex PCR; in TCRdb, only in-frame clones are kept and a portion is missing. The sample consists of about 180,000 clones, roughly four fifths of them appearing once. Trimming shortened V by 3 bases and J by 4 bases, and 9 bases separated the two germline ends. Looked up from germline, CDR1 is SGHAT and CDR2 is FQNNGV. The CDR3 covers 14 residues. The Seattle patients joined while their infection was active and were tracked longitudinally afterward. The TCR originated in a woman aged 65 to 85 with COVID-19, enrolled during active disease. The sample consisted of peripheral blood. The V call is TRBV11-2, the J call TRBJ2-2; D unclear. The CDR3 here is CASSFGVATGELFF. The CDR3 DNA reads as TGTGCCAGCAGCTTCGGAGTAGCCACCGGGGAGCTGTTTTTT.